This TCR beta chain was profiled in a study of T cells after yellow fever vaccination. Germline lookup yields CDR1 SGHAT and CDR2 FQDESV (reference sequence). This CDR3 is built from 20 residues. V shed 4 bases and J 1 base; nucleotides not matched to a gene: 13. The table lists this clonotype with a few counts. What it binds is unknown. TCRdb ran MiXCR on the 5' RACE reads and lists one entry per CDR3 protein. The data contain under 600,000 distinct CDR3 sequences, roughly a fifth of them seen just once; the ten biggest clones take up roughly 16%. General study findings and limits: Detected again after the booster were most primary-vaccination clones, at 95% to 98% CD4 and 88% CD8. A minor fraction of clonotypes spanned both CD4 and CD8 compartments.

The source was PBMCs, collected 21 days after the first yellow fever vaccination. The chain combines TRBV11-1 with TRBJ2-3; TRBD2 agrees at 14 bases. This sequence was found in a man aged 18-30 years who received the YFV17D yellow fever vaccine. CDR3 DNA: TGTGCCAGCAGCTCCCACCAACGACTAGCGGGGGGGCCTGGCACAGATACGCAGTATTTT. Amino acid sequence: CASSSHQRLAGGPGTDTQYF.